This TCR beta chain was identified in a study of vaccination effects on CD4 cells after COVID-19. Antigen-specific CD4+ T cells expanded by the ViraFEST assay with viral peptide pools were then sequenced. Subsequent to a culture period of roughly 11 days, CD4+ T cells were isolated. Nucleocapsid antibody tests were negative, and the vaccine recipients had no prior SARS-CoV-2 infection. For each well, two million PBMC were cultured with about 10 IU/ml IL-2 and about 9.9 ug/ml peptides. Half of the medium was exchanged for IL-2 medium on both days 3 and 7. In its sample, this clone was seen a few times. Antigen specificity is unknown. V lost 7 bases and J lost 0, with 16 bases in between. In germline, CDR1 is SNHLY, CDR2 FYNNEI. The CDR3 spans 16 residues. The protocol was immunoSEQ multiplex PCR, while the TCRdb copy is restricted to in-frame clones and leaves out a portion. The sample records around 55,000 clones, under 75% being singletons.

This receptor was identified in a human donor who received a COVID-19 vaccine. Sequences were derived from CD4+ T cells from PBMCs cultured with SARS-CoV-2 spike peptides, sampled before COVID-19 vaccination. The rearrangement joins TRBV2 to TRBJ1-5, with D maybe TRBD1 (5 bases). The CDR3 DNA sequence: TGTGCCAGCACCCCCCGAGAAGGGGTTAGCAATCAGCCCCAGCATTTT. Translated: CASTPREGVSNQPQHF.